These 3 T cell receptor beta chains were sequenced from one sample in a study of cytomegalovirus exposure and HLA in healthy donors. Clones were read by immunoSEQ multiplex PCR, and TCRdb kept only the in-frame ones, dropping some. The table records tens of thousands of clones, approximately 93% of them present only once. Source material: PBMCs. The receptor source for this set is a woman aged 30 to 39 in good health and CMV-seronegative.

The gene calls are TRBV30 and TRBJ2-7, with 7 bases identical to TRBD2. The CDR3 has 14 residues. J gave up 3 bases and V 3 bases, and 8 bases lay outside the gene matches. The germline gives CDR1 GTSNPN, CDR2 SVGIG (reference sequence). CDR3: CAWRGRSSGYEQYF. CDR3 nucleotides: TGTGCCTGGAGGGGCCGGTCTAGCGGCTACGAGCAGTACTTC.

This chain uses TRBV2 with TRBJ1-1; 9 bases align to TRBD1. V gave up 6 bases and J gave up 0 bases; unmatched junction bases: 8. Germline lookup yields CDR1 SNHLY and CDR2 FYNNEI. This CDR3 has 16 amino acids. The CDR3 is CASRETGTGMNTEAFF. In nucleotides, the CDR3 is TGTGCCAGCAGAGAAACCGGGACAGGGATGAACACTGAAGCTTTCTTT.

The chain employs TRBV5-1 and TRBJ2-3; 10 bases align to TRBD2. CDR3 size: 15 residues. The V segment lost 2 bases and the J segment 3 bases; nucleotides outside the gene matches: 3. Germline CDR1 SGHRS, CDR2 YFSETQ. CDR3 in DNA: TGCGCCAGCAGCTTTCAAGCGGGGGGGACAGATACGCAGTATTTT. Protein product: CASSFQAGGTDTQYF.